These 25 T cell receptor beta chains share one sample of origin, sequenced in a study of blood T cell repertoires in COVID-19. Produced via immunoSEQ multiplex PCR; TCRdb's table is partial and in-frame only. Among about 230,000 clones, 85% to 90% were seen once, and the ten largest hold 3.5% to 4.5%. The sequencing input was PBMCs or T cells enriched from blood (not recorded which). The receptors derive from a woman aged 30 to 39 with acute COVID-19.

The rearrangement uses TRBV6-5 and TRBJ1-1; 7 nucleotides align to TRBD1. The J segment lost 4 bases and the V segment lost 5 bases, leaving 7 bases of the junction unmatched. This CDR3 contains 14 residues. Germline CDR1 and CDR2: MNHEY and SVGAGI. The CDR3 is CASSPDRIGTEAFF. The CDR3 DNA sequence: TGTGCCAGCAGTCCGGACAGGATTGGCACTGAAGCTTTCTTT.

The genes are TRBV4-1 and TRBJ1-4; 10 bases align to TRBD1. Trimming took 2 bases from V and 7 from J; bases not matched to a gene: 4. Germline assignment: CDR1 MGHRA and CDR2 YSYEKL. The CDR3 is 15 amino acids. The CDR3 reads CASSQWTGGSEKLFF. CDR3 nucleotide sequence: TGCGCCAGCAGCCAATGGACAGGGGGGAGTGAAAAACTGTTTTTT.

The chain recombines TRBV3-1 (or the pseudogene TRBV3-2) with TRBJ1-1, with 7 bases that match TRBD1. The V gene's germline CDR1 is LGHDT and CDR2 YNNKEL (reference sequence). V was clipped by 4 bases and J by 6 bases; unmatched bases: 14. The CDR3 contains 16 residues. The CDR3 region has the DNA TGTGCCAGCAGCCCCAGGTCTAAGGGGGCGTTAGCTGAAGCTTTCTTT. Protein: CASSPRSKGALAEAFF.

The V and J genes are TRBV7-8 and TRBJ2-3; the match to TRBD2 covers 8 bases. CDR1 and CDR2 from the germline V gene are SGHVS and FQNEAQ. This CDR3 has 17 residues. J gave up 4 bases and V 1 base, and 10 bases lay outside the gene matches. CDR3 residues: CASSLGSGGAKSDTQYF. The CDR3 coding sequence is TGTGCCAGCAGCTTAGGCTCCGGGGGGGCTAAGTCAGATACGCAGTATTTT.

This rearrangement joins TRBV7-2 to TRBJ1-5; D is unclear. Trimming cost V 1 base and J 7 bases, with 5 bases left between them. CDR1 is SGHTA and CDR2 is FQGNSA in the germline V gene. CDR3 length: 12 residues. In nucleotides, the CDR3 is TGTGCCAGCAGCTTAGATGGCCAGCCCCAGCATTTT. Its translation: CASSLDGQPQHF.

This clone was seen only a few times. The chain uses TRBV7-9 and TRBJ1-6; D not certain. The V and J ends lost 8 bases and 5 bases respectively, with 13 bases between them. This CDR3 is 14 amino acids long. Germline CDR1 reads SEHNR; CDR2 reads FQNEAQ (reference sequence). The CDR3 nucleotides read TGTGCCAGCGCCCGGGGATCGAATAATTCACCCCTCCACTTT. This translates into CASARGSNNSPLHF.

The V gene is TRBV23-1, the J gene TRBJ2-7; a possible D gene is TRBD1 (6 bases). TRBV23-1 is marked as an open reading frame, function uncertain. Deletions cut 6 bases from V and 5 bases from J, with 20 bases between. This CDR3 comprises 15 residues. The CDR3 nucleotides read TGCGCCAGCAGCTTCAGGGGATCTTCTTCCAACGAGCAGTACTTC. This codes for CASSFRGSSSNEQYF.

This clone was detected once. The DNA of the CDR3 is TGTGCCAGTAGTATCGAAGGGGCTAATGAAAAACTGTTTTTT. Its protein product is CASSIEGANEKLFF. V is TRBV19 and J is TRBJ1-4; D perhaps matches TRBD1 (5 bases). V was pared by 3 bases and J by 3 bases, with 8 bases between. Germline V gene data show CDR1 as LNHDA and CDR2 as SQIVND (reference sequence). This CDR3 has 14 amino acids. The full variable domain, in which reference TRBV19 and TRBJ1-4 provide the parts outside the CDR3, is DGGITQSPKYLFRKEGQNVTLSCEQNLNHDAMYWYRQDPGQGLRLIYYSQIVNDFQKGDIAEGYSVSREKKESFPLTVTSAQKNPTAFYLCASSIEGANEKLFFGSGTQLSVL.

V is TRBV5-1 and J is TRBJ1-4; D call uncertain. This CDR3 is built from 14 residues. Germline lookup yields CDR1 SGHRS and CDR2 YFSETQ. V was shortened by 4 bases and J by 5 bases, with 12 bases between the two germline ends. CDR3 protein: CASSANSQNEKLFF. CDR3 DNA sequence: TGCGCCAGCAGCGCAAACTCCCAAAATGAAAAACTGTTTTTT.

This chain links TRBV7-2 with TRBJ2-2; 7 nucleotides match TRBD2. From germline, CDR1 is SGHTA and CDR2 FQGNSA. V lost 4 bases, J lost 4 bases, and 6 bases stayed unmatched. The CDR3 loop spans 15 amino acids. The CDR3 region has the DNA TGTGCCAGCAGCTCCGGGAGGACGGGCACCGGGGAGCTGTTTTTT. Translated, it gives CASSSGRTGTGELFF.

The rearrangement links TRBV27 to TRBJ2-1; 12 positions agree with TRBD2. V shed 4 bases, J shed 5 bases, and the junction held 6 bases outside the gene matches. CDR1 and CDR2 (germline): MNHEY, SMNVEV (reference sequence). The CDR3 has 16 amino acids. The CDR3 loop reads CASSSTRLAGDNEQFF. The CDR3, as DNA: TGTGCCAGCAGTTCGACCCGACTAGCGGGGGACAATGAGCAGTTCTTC.

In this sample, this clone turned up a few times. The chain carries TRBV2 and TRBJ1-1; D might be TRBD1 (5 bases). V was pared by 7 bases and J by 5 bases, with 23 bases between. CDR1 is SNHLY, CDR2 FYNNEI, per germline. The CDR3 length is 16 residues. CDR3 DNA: TGTGCCAGCACAAGGGAGGGAACGGGGCGAGGGACTGAAGCTTTCTTT. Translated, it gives CASTREGTGRGTEAFF.

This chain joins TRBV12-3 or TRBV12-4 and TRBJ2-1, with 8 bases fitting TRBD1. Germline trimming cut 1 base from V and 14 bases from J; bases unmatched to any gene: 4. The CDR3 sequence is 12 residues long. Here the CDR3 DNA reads TGTGCCAGCAGTTTAGGGACACAGGGGGAGTTCTTC. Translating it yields CASSLGTQGEFF.

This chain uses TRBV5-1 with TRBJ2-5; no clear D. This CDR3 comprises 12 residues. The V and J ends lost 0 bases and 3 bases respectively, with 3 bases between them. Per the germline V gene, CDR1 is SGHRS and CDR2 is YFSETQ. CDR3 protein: CASSLGEETQYF. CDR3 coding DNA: TGCGCCAGCAGCTTGGGCGAAGAGACCCAGTACTTC. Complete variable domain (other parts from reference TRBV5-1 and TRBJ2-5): KAGVTQTPRYLIKTRGQQVTLSCSPISGHRSVSWYQQTPGQGLQFLFEYFSETQRNKGNFPGRFSGRQFSNSRSEMNVSTLELGDSALYLCASSLGEETQYFGPGTRLLVL.

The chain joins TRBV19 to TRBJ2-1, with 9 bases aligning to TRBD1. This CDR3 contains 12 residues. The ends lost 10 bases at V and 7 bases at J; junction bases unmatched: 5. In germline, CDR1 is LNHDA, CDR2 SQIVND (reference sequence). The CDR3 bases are TGTGCCACGGGACAGGGAAGTAATGAGCAGTTCTTC. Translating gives CATGQGSNEQFF.

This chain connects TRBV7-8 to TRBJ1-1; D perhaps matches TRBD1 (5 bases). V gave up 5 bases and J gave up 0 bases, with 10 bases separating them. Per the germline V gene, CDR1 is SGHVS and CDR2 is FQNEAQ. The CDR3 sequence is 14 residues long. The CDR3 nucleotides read TGTGCCAGCAGCAAGGGGCAGGTGAACACTGAAGCTTTCTTT. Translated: CASSKGQVNTEAFF.

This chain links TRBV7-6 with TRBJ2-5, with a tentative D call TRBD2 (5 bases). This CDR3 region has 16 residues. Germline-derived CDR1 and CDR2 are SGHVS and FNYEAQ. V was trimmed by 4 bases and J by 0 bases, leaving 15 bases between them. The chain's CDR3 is CASSSRSVPYQETQYF. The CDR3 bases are TGTGCCAGCAGCTCCCGTAGCGTACCGTACCAAGAGACCCAGTACTTC.

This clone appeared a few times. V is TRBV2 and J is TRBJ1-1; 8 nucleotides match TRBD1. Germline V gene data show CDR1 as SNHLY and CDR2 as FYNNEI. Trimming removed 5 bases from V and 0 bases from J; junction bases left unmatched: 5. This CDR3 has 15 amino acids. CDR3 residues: CASSQQGALNTEAFF. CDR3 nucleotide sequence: TGTGCCAGCAGTCAGCAGGGGGCATTGAACACTGAAGCTTTCTTT.

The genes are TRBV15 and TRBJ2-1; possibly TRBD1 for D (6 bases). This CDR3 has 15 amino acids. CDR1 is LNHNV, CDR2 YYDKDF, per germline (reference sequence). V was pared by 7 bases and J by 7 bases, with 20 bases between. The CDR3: CATISGQGLRNEQFF. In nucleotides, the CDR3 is TGTGCCACCATCTCGGGGCAGGGGCTGAGGAATGAGCAGTTCTTC.

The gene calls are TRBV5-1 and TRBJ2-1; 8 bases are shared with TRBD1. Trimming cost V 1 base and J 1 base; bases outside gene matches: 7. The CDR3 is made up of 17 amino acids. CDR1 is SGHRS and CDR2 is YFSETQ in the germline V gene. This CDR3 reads CASSLISGGRSYNEQFF. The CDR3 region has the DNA TGCGCCAGCAGCTTGATTTCAGGGGGCAGGTCCTACAATGAGCAGTTCTTC.

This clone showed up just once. The CDR3 spells CASSLGGWDLDTQYF. The CDR3 nucleotides are TGTGCCAGCAGCTTAGGGGGCTGGGATCTGGATACGCAGTATTTT. The chain is built from TRBV11-3 and TRBJ2-3, with D perhaps TRBD1 (5 bases). The CDR3 consists of 15 residues. V lost 1 base to trimming and J lost 6 bases, with 14 bases between them. The germline CDR1 and CDR2 sequences are SGHNT and YENEEA.

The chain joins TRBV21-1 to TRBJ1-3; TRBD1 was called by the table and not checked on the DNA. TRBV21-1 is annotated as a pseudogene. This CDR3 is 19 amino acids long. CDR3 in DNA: TGTGCCAGCAGCAAAGCCTCTTTATCCGACAGGGGATTTGGGAACACCATATATTTT. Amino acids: CASSKASLSDRGFGNTIYF.

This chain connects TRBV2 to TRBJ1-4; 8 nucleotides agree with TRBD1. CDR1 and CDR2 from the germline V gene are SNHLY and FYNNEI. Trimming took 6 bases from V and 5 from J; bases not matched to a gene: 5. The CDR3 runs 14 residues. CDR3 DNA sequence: TGTGCCAGCAGCCAAAACAGGGGGAATGAAAAACTGTTTTTT. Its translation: CASSQNRGNEKLFF.

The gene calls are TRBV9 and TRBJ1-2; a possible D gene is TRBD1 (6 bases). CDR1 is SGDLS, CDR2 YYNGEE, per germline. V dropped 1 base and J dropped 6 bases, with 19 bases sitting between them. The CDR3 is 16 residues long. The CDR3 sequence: CASSVTRQDPVHGYTF. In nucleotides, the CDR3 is TGTGCCAGCAGCGTAACACGACAGGACCCAGTCCATGGCTACACCTTC.

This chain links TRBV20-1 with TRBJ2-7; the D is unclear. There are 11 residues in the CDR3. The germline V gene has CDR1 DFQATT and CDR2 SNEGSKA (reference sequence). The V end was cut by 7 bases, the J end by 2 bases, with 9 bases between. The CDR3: CSVEATYEQYF. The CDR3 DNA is TGCAGTGTTGAGGCGACCTACGAGCAGTACTTC.